This T cell receptor (beta chain) was sequenced during a study of monozygotic twins with inflammatory bowel disease. As concerns this clonotype: Its antigen is unknown.

UMIs that had a 6-nucleotide sample barcode were put in using template switching. From the 5' RACE reads, TCRdb lists one entry per CDR3 protein and no DNA. The sample holds fewer than 550,000 distinct CDR3 sequences. The CDR3 has 16 residues. The germline V gene has CDR1 LGHNA and CDR2 YSLEER. Overall study results and limits: IBD patients share fewer clonotypes with other people than healthy twins do, especially with disease activity. The analysis did not separate different T cell subtypes. Background noise in patient repertoires may stem from differing immunosuppressive treatments.

The receptor was derived from a human donor with ulcerative colitis or Crohn's disease, or a healthy co-twin of an affected twin (not recorded which). This chain connects TRBV4-3 to TRBJ2-7; TCRdb returns TRBD1, unconfirmable since there is no DNA. The sequenced sample consisted of blood. The CDR3 here is CASSQERGDDGYEQYF.